This T cell receptor beta chain came from a study of shared clonotypes between healthy human individuals. Measured with immunoSEQ multiplex PCR; TCRdb has only the in-frame clones, and not every one. The sample holds about 600,000 clones, roughly 97% seen once. The V segment lost 4 bases and the J segment 7 bases; nucleotides outside the gene matches: 10. The germline gives CDR1 SGHNT, CDR2 YYREEE (reference sequence). The CDR3 has 15 residues. The chain is built from TRBV5-4 and TRBJ2-7; 11 bases line up with TRBD1. The sequenced sample consisted of naive CD4+ T cells sorted from blood. Subset reported: CD45RA+ positively selected. The TCR was taken from a woman aged 30 to 39 in good health. CDR3 protein: CASSRTDRGRYEQYF. The CDR3 DNA sequence: TGTGCCAGCAGCCGTACGGACAGGGGGCGATATGAGCAGTACTTC.